A single sample is the source of the 14 T cell receptor beta chains below, sequenced in a study of a mutant IDH1 vaccine in newly diagnosed glioma. TCRdb keeps only in-frame clones here, not all; method: immunoSEQ multiplex PCR. The sample carries about 54,000 clones, approximately 81% recorded once. Time point described: baseline, week 1 (first vaccination visit). Sample treatment: pre-vaccination baseline after standard-of-care therapy. The sample consisted of PBMCs, taken from a glioma patient treated with radiotherapy, temozolomide or both. These receptors came from a young man with glioma.

J is TRBJ2-5 and V is TRBV5-6; D might be TRBD1 or TRBD2, each matching 5 bases. The germline gives CDR1 SGHDT, CDR2 YYEEEE. Trimming took off 4 bases at V and 4 bases at J, with 8 bases between the two ends. There are 12 residues in the CDR3. The CDR3 protein is CASSPGTETQYF. The CDR3 DNA is TGTGCCAGCAGCCCCGGGACAGAGACCCAGTACTTC.

This clone was seen a handful of times. The rearrangement joins TRBV7-9 to TRBJ2-7; 7 bases fit TRBD1. Trimming removed 4 bases from V and 7 bases from J; junction bases left unmatched: 7. CDR1 is SEHNR, CDR2 FQNEAQ, per germline (reference sequence). The CDR3 is made up of 13 amino acids. Here the CDR3 reads CASSYRGEDEQYF. The CDR3 DNA reads as TGTGCCAGCAGCTACAGGGGTGAAGATGAGCAGTACTTC.

This sequence joins TRBV28 and TRBJ1-2, with D hard to call. Germline V gene lookup returns CDR1 MDHEN and CDR2 SYDVKM. V lost 5 bases and J lost 5, with 6 bases in between. The CDR3 covers 11 residues. The DNA of the CDR3 is TGTGCCAGCAGTGGGCTATATGGCTACACCTTC. Amino acids: CASSGLYGYTF.

The sample holds a few counts of this clone. This chain uses TRBV29-1 with TRBJ1-1; no firm D call. This CDR3 comprises 13 residues. Trimming pared 6 bases from V and 4 bases from J, leaving 15 bases between. The germline CDR1 and CDR2 sequences are SQVTM and ANQGSEA. CDR3 region: CSVYPPGRTEAFF. The DNA of the CDR3 is TGCAGCGTCTATCCGCCCGGACGCACTGAAGCTTTCTTT.

The gene calls are TRBV19 and TRBJ1-5; unclear D gene. The germline V and J ends were trimmed by 0 bases and 6 bases, with 6 bases remaining between them. There are 13 residues in the CDR3. The germline V gene has CDR1 LNHDA and CDR2 SQIVND (reference sequence). The CDR3 region is CASSIERTQPQHF. CDR3 in DNA: TGTGCCAGTAGTATAGAGAGGACTCAGCCCCAGCATTTT.

The genes are TRBV18 and TRBJ2-2; 8 nucleotides match TRBD1. The CDR3 covers 15 residues. Losses at the gene ends were 3 bases for V and 7 bases for J; bases not matched to a gene: 7. Germline values: CDR1 KGHSH, CDR2 LQKENI. The CDR3 spells CASSPDRADGGELFF. The CDR3 nucleotides are TGTGCCAGCTCACCGGACAGGGCGGATGGCGGGGAGCTGTTTTTT.

This chain connects TRBV6-5 to TRBJ1-1, with 10 bases that match TRBD1. CDR1 is MNHEY, CDR2 SVGAGI, per germline. With 6 bases clipped from V and 8 bases from J, the junction kept 6 bases outside the gene matches. This CDR3 region has 13 residues. The CDR3: CASSRDRGSEAFF. As DNA, the CDR3 is TGTGCCAGCAGCCGGGACAGGGGTTCCGAAGCTTTCTTT.

This chain uses TRBV4-1 with TRBJ2-5; 7 nucleotides match TRBD2. The trim removed 1 base at V and 5 bases at J, leaving 7 bases unmatched. CDR3 length equals 15 residues. In germline, CDR1 is MGHRA, CDR2 YSYEKL. The CDR3: CASSQAGTMEETQYF. In nucleotides, the CDR3 is TGCGCCAGCAGCCAAGCGGGGACTATGGAGGAGACCCAGTACTTC.

The genes are TRBV14 and TRBJ1-2; D is ambiguous. V was trimmed by 1 base and J by 4 bases, leaving 16 bases between them. The CDR3 runs to 16 residues. Germline V lookup: CDR1 SGHDN, CDR2 FVKESK. The CDR3 nucleotides read TGTGCCAGCAGCCAAGTTTCCGGGTCCTATGGCTATGGCTACACCTTC. It is translated as CASSQVSGSYGYGYTF.

Remarks on this clone: A junction boundary mismatches the germline segment, possibly from a read error. The V call is TRBV30, the J call TRBJ1-2; D is possibly TRBD1 (5 bases). Germline assignment: CDR1 GTSNPN and CDR2 SVGIG (reference sequence). The CDR3 consists of 14 residues. This chain's CDR3 is CAWGVWGHVDGYTF. CDR3 bases: TGTGCCTGGGGTGTATGGGGCCATGTTGATGGCTACACCTTC.

This chain links TRBV5-6 with TRBJ1-2; D may be TRBD1 (5 bases). The V end was cut by 4 bases, the J end by 6 bases, with 25 bases between. Germline V gene lookup returns CDR1 SGHDT and CDR2 YYEEEE. CDR3 length equals 17 residues. CDR3 DNA sequence: TGTGCCAGCAGCCCTATTGGGATGACAGACCTTGCACATGGCTACACCTTC. This translates into CASSPIGMTDLAHGYTF.

The rearrangement links TRBV6-5 to TRBJ1-5; 12 nucleotides align to TRBD1. The V gene end was trimmed by 5 bases and the J gene end by 7 bases; junction bases not matched to a gene: 6. In germline, CDR1 is MNHEY, CDR2 SVGAGI. The CDR3 extends over 15 amino acids. CDR3 amino acids: CASSRGQGAYQPQHF. DNA of the CDR3: TGTGCCAGCAGTCGGGGACAGGGGGCTTACCAGCCCCAGCATTTT.

The J gene is TRBJ1-2, the V gene TRBV29-1; a weak D match, TRBD1 (6 bases). The CDR3 contains 13 residues. V gave up 2 bases and J gave up 7 bases, with 14 bases separating them. Germline CDR1 SQVTM, CDR2 ANQGSEA. As DNA, the CDR3 is TGCAGCGTTGAACTTCAGGGGACGCGTGGCTACACCTTC. Translated, it gives CSVELQGTRGYTF. Filled out from reference TRBV29-1 and TRBJ1-2, the complete variable domain reads SAVISQKPSRDICQRGTSLTIQCQVDSQVTMMFWYRQQPGQSLTLIATANQGSEATYESGFVIDKFPISRPNLTFSTLTVSNMSPEDSSIYLCSVELQGTRGYTFGSGTRLTVV.

This sequence joins TRBV7-8 and TRBJ1-5; a possible D gene is TRBD1 (5 bases). Germline CDR1 is SGHVS and CDR2 is FQNEAQ. Deletions cut 8 bases from V and 1 base from J, with 9 bases between. The CDR3 is made up of 13 amino acids. The CDR3 DNA reads TGTGCCAGCGGTCAGGGAAGCAATCAGCCCCAGCATTTT. The encoded protein is CASGQGSNQPQHF.